This T cell receptor (beta chain) appears in the sequencing data of a study of T-cell reconstitution after alpha-beta-depleted transplantation in children. Study findings and constraints: After one year, T-cell counts and TCRbeta diversity mostly came from new T cells. Alpha-beta T cells present about two months after transplant were reported to originate from several hundred expanded graft clones.

This clonotype was picked up one time. Antigen specificity is unknown. This CDR3 comprises 17 residues. V lost 5 bases to trimming and J lost 0 bases, with 17 bases between them. Per the germline V gene, CDR1 is MGHDK and CDR2 is SYGVNS. Molecular barcoding with unique molecular identifiers was used for the TCRbeta library. TCRdb reprocessed the PCR reads via MiXCR and lists one record per CDR3 protein. The repertoire holds a few hundred thousand distinct CDR3 sequences, with 10% to 15% as singletons. This TCR was sampled from a male patient between 5 and 17 years old who had a stem cell transplant for acute myeloid leukemia, so the T cells may come from the graft donor. The chain couples TRBV25-1 to TRBJ2-4; D is possibly TRBD2 (6 bases). The sequences come from PBMCs, mostly from graft donor cells, collected 360 days after TCRalphabeta/CD19-depleted stem cell transplant. CDR3 sequence (DNA): TGTGCCAGCAGTCCACTGGGGGGAAACCCAGCCAAAAACATTCAGTACTTC. It translates to CASSPLGGNPAKNIQYF.